These T cell receptor beta chains were read from a single sample in a study of T cell repertoires in cytomegalovirus infection. Their specific antigens are unknown. TCRdb analysed the reads with MiXCR anew, one entry per CDR3 protein. The table records 340,000 or so distinct CDR3 sequences, 20% to 30% of them present only once. The sequencing here drew on cultured PBMCs, taken from culture after CMV antigen stimulation. These receptors were obtained from a human donor in good health (CMV status not recorded). Some clones in this sample may be carry-over from other donors' samples. CDR3s include the opening cysteine and the closing phenylalanine or tryptophan. D genes are given only for firm matches. Where a row states a size, it is once, few, many or the class of an expanded clone; other rows omit it.

.	TRBV28	.	TRBJ1-4	TGTGCCAGCATCCCCGGTGGGGATTGGACTAATGAAAAACTGTTTTTT	CASIPGGDWTNEKLFF
.	TRBV2	.	TRBJ1-5	TGTGCCAGCAACGGAGTGGGACCCGCTGAGGGGCCCCAGCATTTT	CASNGVGPAEGPQHF
few	TRBV4-2	TRBD2	TRBJ2-3	TGTGCCAGCAGCCAAGTTTTAGCGGGACACACGGTGGATACGCAGTATTTT	CASSQVLAGHTVDTQYF
.	TRBV5-1	TRBD1	TRBJ1-2	TGCGCCAGCCAAGGTGGACAGGGGGCGTGGGGCTACACCTTC	CASQGGQGAWGYTF
.	TRBV7-9	TRBD1	TRBJ2-1	TGTGCCAGCAGCTTAGGAAGGACAGGGGGCTACAATGAGCAGTTCTTC	CASSLGRTGGYNEQFF
.	TRBV12-3/TRBV12-4	.	TRBJ1-3	TGTGCCAGCACCGAAGCCCTTGGAAACACCATATATTTT	CASTEALGNTIYF
few	TRBV11-2	.	TRBJ1-1	TGTGCCAGCAGCCTGCATAGTGGAACTGAAGCTTTCTTT	CASSLHSGTEAFF
.	TRBV28	TRBD2	TRBJ2-2	TGTGCCAGCAGTCCCGGACTAGCGGGAGGCAGAACCGGGGAGCTGTTTTTT	CASSPGLAGGRTGELFF
few	TRBV5-1	TRBD2	TRBJ2-1	TGCGCCAGCAGCTTGAGTTTGGGACTAGCGGGAGACGAGCAGTTCTTC	CASSLSLGLAGDEQFF
.	TRBV7-9	TRBD1	TRBJ1-5	TGTGCCAGCAGCCTCGGGACAGGGGGTGGCGGCAATCAGCCCCAGCATTTT	CASSLGTGGGGNQPQHF
few	TRBV27	.	TRBJ2-2	TGTGCCAGCAGTGAAAAGGACGGCTTCTACACCGGGGAGCTGTTTTTT	CASSEKDGFYTGELFF
few	TRBV19	.	TRBJ1-5	TGTGCCAGTAGTCCCCTACAAGGGTATAGCAATCAGCCCCAGCATTTT	CASSPLQGYSNQPQHF
.	TRBV4-3	.	TRBJ2-5	TGCGCCAGCAGCCAGAGACTGGACCAAGAGACCCAGTACTTC	CASSQRLDQETQYF
.	TRBV19	.	TRBJ2-5	TGTGCCAGTAGCAAGGACTGGCAAGAGACCCAGTACTTC	CASSKDWQETQYF
many	TRBV7-2	.	TRBJ2-5	TGTGCCAGCAGCTTAGGGGGGCTCCTAGGGACCCAGTACTTC	CASSLGGLLGTQYF
few	TRBV12-3/TRBV12-4	TRBD2	TRBJ2-2	TGTGCCAGCAGTAACGGACTAGCGAGAAACACCGGGGAGCTGTTTTTT	CASSNGLARNTGELFF
many	TRBV7-2	TRBD1	TRBJ2-2	TGTGCCAGCAGCTTAAGGACAGGGAGCACCGGGGAGCTGTTTTTT	CASSLRTGSTGELFF
many	TRBV7-2	.	TRBJ2-6	TGTGCCAGCAGCTCCCCGGCTGGGGCCAACGTCCTGACTTTC	CASSSPAGANVLTF
few	TRBV7-9	.	TRBJ1-4	TGTGCCAGCAGCTTAGCAGGGGACCCAACTAATGAAAAACTGTTTTTT	CASSLAGDPTNEKLFF
.	TRBV18	.	TRBJ1-2	TGTGCCAGCTCACCACCGAACAGATCCAGTGGCTACACCTTC	CASSPPNRSSGYTF
.	TRBV6-6	.	TRBJ1-1	TGTGCCAGCAGTTCACCTTCTACAGGGCCGAACACTGAAGCTTTCTTT	CASSSPSTGPNTEAFF
.	TRBV28	.	TRBJ2-5	TGTGCCAGCAGCCCGAGCCGGACGCTTATTTTCTGGGGGACCCAGTACTTC	CASSPSRTLIFWGTQYF
.	TRBV6-2/TRBV6-3	.	TRBJ2-5	TGTGCCAGCAGCCCCACCTCCATTTTTAGCGCGAGAGAGACCCAGTACTTC	CASSPTSIFSARETQYF
few	TRBV12-3/TRBV12-4	.	TRBJ1-6	TGTGCCAGCAGTTCAGGTGGCACCTCGAATTCACCCCTCCACTTT	CASSSGGTSNSPLHF
many	TRBV7-9	TRBD2	TRBJ2-5	TGTGCCAGCAGGCCTAGCGGATCCCAAGAGACCCAGTACTTC	CASRPSGSQETQYF
few	TRBV7-6	.	TRBJ2-5	TGTGCCAGCAGTAAACAGGGTTTAGAAGAGACCCAGTACTTC	CASSKQGLEETQYF
many	TRBV6-6	.	TRBJ1-5	TGTGCCAGCAGTTACCCGAACGCGGGGGCTTCATACAATCAGCCCCAGCATTTT	CASSYPNAGASYNQPQHF
few	TRBV18	.	TRBJ2-5	TGTGCCAGCTCACCACTTAGCCAGGACGAGACCCAGTACTTC	CASSPLSQDETQYF
.	TRBV24-1	.	TRBJ2-1	TGTGCCACCAGTGATGGACTGGCCTACAATGAGCAGTTCTTC	CATSDGLAYNEQFF
few	TRBV11-2	.	TRBJ2-1	TGTGCCAGCAGCCCAGCTGGGAATGAGCAGTTCTTC	CASSPAGNEQFF
.	TRBV4-1	.	TRBJ1-4	TGCGCCAGCAGCCAGCAGGATTCAACTAATGAAAAACTGTTTTTT	CASSQQDSTNEKLFF
.	TRBV24-1	.	TRBJ2-1	TGTGCCACCAGTGATGGGGGACCGATACACAATGAGCAGTTCTTC	CATSDGGPIHNEQFF
many	TRBV7-2	.	TRBJ2-1	TGTGCCAGCAGCACCACAGTGCTCAATGAGCAGTTCTTC	CASSTTVLNEQFF
many	TRBV7-7	TRBD1	TRBJ2-3	TGTGCCAGCAGCCCGTACCCTCGGGGACAGGGTGGAACAGATACGCAGTATTTT	CASSPYPRGQGGTDTQYF
.	TRBV19	.	TRBJ2-1	TGTGCCAGTAGTATTAACCGCTACAATGAGCAGTTCTTC	CASSINRYNEQFF
.	TRBV30	.	TRBJ2-3	TGTGCCTGGAGCTTATTTGCAGATACGCAGTATTTT	CAWSLFADTQYF
.	TRBV19	.	TRBJ2-2	TGTGCCAGTAGTATAGCTGCGGGGAGACCTATGGTCGGGGAGCTGTTTTTT	CASSIAAGRPMVGELFF
.	TRBV28	.	TRBJ2-7	TGTGCCAGCAGTCGTCCGGACCTGTACGAGCAGTACTTC	CASSRPDLYEQYF
many	TRBV7-3	.	TRBJ1-1	TGTGCCAGCAGCTTAACTCCCGACACTGAAGCTTTCTTT	CASSLTPDTEAFF
.	TRBV6-8	TRBD2	TRBJ2-7	TGTGCCAGCAGACCCGGGACTAGCGGGAGGTTTACCTACGAGCAGTACTTC	CASRPGTSGRFTYEQYF
.	TRBV12-3/TRBV12-4	TRBD1	TRBJ2-1	TGTGCCAGCAGGGACAGGGAAGGGAATGAGCAGTTCTTC	CASRDREGNEQFF
.	TRBV2	TRBD1	TRBJ2-1	TGTGCCAGCAGTACTGGACAGGGAAGCAATGAGCAGTTCTTC	CASSTGQGSNEQFF
.	TRBV7-9	.	TRBJ2-3	TGTGCCAGCAGCTTTCGGGCGGCAGATACGCAGTATTTT	CASSFRAADTQYF
few	TRBV29-1	TRBD1	TRBJ2-1	TGCAGCGTTGATAGGCCGACAGGGACCTACAATGAGCAGTTCTTC	CSVDRPTGTYNEQFF
.	TRBV6-2/TRBV6-3	TRBD1	TRBJ2-2	TGTGCCAGCAGGCAAAATAAGGACAGGGCGAACACCGGGGAGCTGTTTTTT	CASRQNKDRANTGELFF
.	TRBV6-5	TRBD1	TRBJ2-4	TGTGCCAGCAAAGGGACAGCTACAGCCAAAAACATTCAGTACTTC	CASKGTATAKNIQYF
few	TRBV11-3	TRBD1	TRBJ2-5	TGTGCCAGCAGCTCGAGGACAGGGGACGAAGAGACCCAGTACTTC	CASSSRTGDEETQYF
.	TRBV10-2	TRBD1	TRBJ1-1	TGCGCCAGCAGTGAGACCCCGGGACAGTTGAACACTGAAGCTTTCTTT	CASSETPGQLNTEAFF